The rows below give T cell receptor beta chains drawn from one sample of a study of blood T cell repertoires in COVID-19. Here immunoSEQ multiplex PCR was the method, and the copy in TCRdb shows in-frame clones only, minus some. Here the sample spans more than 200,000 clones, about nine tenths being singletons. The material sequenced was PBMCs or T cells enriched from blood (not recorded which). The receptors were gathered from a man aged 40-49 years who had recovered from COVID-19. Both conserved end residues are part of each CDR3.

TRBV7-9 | CASSRGSYGYTF
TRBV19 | CASSIQGASYEQYF
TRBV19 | CASSAQEGVTEAFF
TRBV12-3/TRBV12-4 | CASRELDYGYTF
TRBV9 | CASSPAQGINSPLHF
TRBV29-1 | CSVTGTSGNYWNEQFF
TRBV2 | CASVAGAANTGELFF
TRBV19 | CASSMRDRRYNEQFF
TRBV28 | CASSSLAGTTYEQFF
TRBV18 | CASSPGETQYF
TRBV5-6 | CASSQVAGPATDTQYF
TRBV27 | CASSPGQGPWYQETQYF
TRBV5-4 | CASRIAGEVHEQFF
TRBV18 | CASSPTGLAGGNTIYF
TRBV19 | CASSPGPGQARNSPLHF
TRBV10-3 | CAISDRGGPSYNEQFF
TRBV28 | CASSLLDWVDQPQHF
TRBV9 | CASSQRGGRTSTDTQYF
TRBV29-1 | CSVDRDMNTEAFF
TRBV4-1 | CASSQETSTHNEQFF
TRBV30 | CAWSGEGVLEKLFF
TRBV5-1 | CASSLEGAETSYEQYF
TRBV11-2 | CASSRQRSGSTQYF
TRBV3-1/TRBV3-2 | CASSQEGTSGSSYNEQFF
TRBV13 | CASSSRQEANQPQHF
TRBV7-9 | CASSPWDRVYGYTF
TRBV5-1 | CASSLGTGGQETQYF
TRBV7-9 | CASSLGTGDTEAFF
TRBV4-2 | CASSVQGSHYEQYF
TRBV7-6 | CASSEDRGQPQHF
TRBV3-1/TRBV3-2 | CASRSGRTGYEQYF
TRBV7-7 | CASSISARGWETQYF
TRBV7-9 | CASSLVTSTSRLSYNEQFF
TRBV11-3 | CASSLGGFTGVDVNEQFF
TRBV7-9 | CASSLGREGGHTEAFF
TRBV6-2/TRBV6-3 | CASSYWRGGNEQFF
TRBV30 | CAWSRGQETQYF
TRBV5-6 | CASTTREAPGELFF
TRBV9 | CASSVDPGTGASGANVLTF
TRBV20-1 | CSARELGELFF
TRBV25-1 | CASSRGSYEQYF
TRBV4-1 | CASSQGDRVTEKLFF
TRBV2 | CASRAYRDRGRDEQFF
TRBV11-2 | CASTPGQGYTEAFF
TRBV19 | CASSKQGSYEKLFF
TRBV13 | CASSTSGVGTQYF
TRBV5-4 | CASSLEIGEETQYF
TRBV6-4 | CASSVGSGGANYNEQFF
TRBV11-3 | CASSFRDRVDEQFF
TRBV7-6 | CASSPSGTGSYNSPLHF
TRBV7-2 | CASSLFRDGNQPQHF
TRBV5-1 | CASSLGGTSGGSETQYF
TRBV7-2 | CASSTGQGADGYTF
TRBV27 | CASSRPGGLNTEAFF
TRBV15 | CATSRESGSYNEQFF
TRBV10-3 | CAIQGDVANQPQHF
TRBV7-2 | CASSPDRVNIQYF
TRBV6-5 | CASSYTSLAPVYEQYF
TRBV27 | CASSRGLGGPSYEQYF